The clone carrying this T cell receptor beta chain was observed at least ten times. Its specificity is unknown. The length of the CDR3 is 14 residues. Between the trimmed V and J ends, which lost 3 bases and 4 bases, there was a span of 12 bases. Germline V gene data show CDR1 as LNHDA and CDR2 as SQIVND (reference sequence). Investigators amplified TCR beta CDR3 regions from RNA transcripts. Following a first-round RT-PCR that used HTBI primers, a second-round multiplex PCR was carried out. TCRdb processed the multiplex PCR reads anew with MiXCR; each CDR3 protein has one entry. The profile covers 350,000 or so distinct CDR3 sequences, with 17% appearing a single time and around an eighth taken by the ten largest. The data originate from a study of Graves' ophthalmopathy and Graves' hyperthyroidism. General observations from the study: Blood samples also showed most expanded thyroid clonotypes exceeding 0.001 frequency. As the model predicted ophthalmopathy progression, it achieved a sensitivity of around 70% and a specificity of about 78%.

Orbital computed tomography, together with clinical symptoms, serum thyroxine, TRAb and thyroid ultrasound, was used for diagnosis. The TCR was taken from an adult man with Graves' ophthalmopathy. The specimen was peripheral blood. The chain couples TRBV19 to TRBJ1-2; D gene ambiguous. The DNA for the CDR3 is TGTGCCAGTAGTATCTTGGGGAGGCCCTATGGCTACACCTTC. Its protein is CASSILGRPYGYTF.